Listed here is a single T cell receptor (beta chain). The antigen remains undetermined. The germline CDR1 and CDR2 sequences are KGHSH and LQKENI. V lost 3 bases and J lost 7; bases outside the gene matches: 5. The CDR3 runs to 14 residues. Repertoires were generated with immunoSEQ multiplex PCR, while TCRdb's copy carries only in-frame clones and drops some. The sample holds about 12,000 clones, approximately 96% seen once. The data were obtained in a study of neoadjuvant nivolumab and ipilimumab in lung cancer. The overall study: Patients got nivolumab 3 mg/kg on days 1, 15 and 29; combination added ipilimumab 1 mg/kg day 1. Study-wide findings and caveats: Compared with tumor-adjacent uninvolved lung, resected tumors showed greater richness and clonality. A small number of samples were TCR sequenced. Blood richness before therapy tracked richness in tumors resected after neoadjuvant therapy.

The rearrangement uses TRBV18 and TRBJ2-1; 8 bases match TRBD1. The clonotype was recovered from an adult with non-small cell lung cancer. The source was peripheral blood, collected after neoadjuvant nivolumab, alone or with ipilimumab, at or shortly before surgery. The CDR3 region has the DNA TGTGCCAGCTCACCCCTTCAGGGGGCGAATGAGCAGTTCTTC. Amino acid sequence: CASSPLQGANEQFF.